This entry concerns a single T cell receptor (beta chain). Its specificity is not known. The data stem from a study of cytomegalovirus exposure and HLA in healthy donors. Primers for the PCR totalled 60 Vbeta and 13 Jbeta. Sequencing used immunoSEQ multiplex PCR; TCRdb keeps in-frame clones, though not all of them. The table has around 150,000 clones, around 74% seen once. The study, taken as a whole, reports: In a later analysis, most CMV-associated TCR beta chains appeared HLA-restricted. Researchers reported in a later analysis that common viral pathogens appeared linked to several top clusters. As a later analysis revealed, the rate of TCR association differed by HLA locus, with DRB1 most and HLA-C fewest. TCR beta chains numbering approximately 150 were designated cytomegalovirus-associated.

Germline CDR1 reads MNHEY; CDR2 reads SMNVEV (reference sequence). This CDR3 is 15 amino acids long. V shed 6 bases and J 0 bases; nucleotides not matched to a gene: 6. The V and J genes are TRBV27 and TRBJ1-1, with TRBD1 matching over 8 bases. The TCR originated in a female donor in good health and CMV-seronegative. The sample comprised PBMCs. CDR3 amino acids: CASSDRGAMNTEAFF. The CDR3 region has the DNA TGTGCCAGCAGCGACAGGGGAGCCATGAACACTGAAGCTTTCTTT.